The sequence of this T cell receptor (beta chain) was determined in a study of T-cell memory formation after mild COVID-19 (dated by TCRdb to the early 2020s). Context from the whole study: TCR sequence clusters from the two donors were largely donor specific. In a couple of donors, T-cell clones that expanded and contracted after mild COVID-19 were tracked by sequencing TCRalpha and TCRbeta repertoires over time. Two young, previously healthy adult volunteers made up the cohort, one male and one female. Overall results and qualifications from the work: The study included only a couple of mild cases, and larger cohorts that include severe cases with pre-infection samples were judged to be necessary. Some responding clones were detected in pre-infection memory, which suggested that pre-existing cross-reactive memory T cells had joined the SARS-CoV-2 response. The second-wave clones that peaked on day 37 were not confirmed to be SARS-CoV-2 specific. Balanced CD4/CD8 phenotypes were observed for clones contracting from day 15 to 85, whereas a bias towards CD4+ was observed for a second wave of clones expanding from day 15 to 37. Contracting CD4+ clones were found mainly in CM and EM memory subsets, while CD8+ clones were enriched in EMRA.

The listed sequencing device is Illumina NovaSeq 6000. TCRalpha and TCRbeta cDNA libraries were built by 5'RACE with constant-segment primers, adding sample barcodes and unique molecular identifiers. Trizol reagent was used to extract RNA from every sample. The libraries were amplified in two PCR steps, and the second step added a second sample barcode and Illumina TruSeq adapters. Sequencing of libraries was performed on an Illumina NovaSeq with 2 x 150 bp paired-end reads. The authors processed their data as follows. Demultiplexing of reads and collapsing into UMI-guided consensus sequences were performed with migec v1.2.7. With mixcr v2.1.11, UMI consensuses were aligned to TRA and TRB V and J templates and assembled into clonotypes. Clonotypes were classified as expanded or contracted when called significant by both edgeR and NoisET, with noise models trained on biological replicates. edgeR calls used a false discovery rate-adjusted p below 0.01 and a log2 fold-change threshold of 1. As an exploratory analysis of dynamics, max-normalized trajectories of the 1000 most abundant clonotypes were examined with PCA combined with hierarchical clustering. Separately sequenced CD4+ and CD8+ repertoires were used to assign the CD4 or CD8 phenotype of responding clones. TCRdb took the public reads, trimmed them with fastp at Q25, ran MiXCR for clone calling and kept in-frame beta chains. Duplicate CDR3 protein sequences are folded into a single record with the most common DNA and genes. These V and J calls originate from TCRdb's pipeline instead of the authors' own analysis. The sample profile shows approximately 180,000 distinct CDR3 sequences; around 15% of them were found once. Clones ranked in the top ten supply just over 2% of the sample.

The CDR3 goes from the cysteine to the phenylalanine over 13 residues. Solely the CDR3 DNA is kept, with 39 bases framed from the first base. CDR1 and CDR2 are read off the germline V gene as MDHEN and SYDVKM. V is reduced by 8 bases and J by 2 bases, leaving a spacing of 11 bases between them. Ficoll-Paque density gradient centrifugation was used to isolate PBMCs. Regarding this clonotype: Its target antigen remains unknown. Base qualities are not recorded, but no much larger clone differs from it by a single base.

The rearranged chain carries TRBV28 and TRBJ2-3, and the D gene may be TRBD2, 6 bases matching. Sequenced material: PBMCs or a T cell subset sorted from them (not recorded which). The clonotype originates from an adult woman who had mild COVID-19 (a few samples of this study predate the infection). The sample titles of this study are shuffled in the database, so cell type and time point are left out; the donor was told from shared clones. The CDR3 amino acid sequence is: CASAPGDTDTQYF. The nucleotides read TGTGCCAGCGCACCGGGGGACACAGATACGCAGTATTTT.